A selection of T cell receptor beta chains follows, all from one sample in a study of response to subunit inactivated influenza vaccine. From the RT-PCR reads, TCRdb called clonotypes with MiXCR, one entry per CDR3 protein. The data contain roughly 540,000 distinct CDR3 sequences, approximately 22% of them seen just once; the ten biggest clones take up roughly 2.8%. These data were also reused for a study on T cells expressing NK-cell markers.

The sequenced sample was CD4+ T cells sorted from PBMCs, obtained roughly 12 days after vaccination. The receptor set was obtained from a man in his forties or fifties who received an inactivated influenza vaccine. Both conserved end residues are trimmed from each CDR3. The order of the fields is CDR3 length, J gene, V gene, CDR3 protein.

14 | TRBJ2-5 | TRBV10-2 | ASSEGVAGVQETQY
12 | TRBJ2-1 | TRBV20-1 | SATPAFGVIEQF
13 | TRBJ2-7 | TRBV20-1 | SASPLGTGTYEQY
11 | TRBJ2-3 | TRBV28 | ASSPLTTDTQY
12 | TRBJ2-3 | TRBV7-2 | ASSLGGAADTQY
13 | TRBJ2-1 | TRBV11-2 | ASSLYQGLYNEQF
12 | TRBJ2-7 | TRBV6-1 | ASSPPGASYEQY
14 | TRBJ2-2 | TRBV24-1 | ATSDSGTANTGELF
12 | TRBJ2-3 | TRBV18 | ASSFQFGTDTQY
13 | TRBJ1-1 | TRBV5-1 | ASSLAGGLNTEAF
12 | TRBJ2-1 | TRBV20-1 | SAPEVNLNNEQF
12 | TRBJ2-5 | TRBV18 | ASSPPSLGETQY
13 | TRBJ2-5 | TRBV5-4 | ASSLERVGGETQY
13 | TRBJ2-2 | TRBV7-3 | ASSFVGGLGGELF
12 | TRBJ2-1 | TRBV11-2 | ASSLAGGLGEQF
13 | TRBJ1-6 | TRBV20-1 | SAIGGQGKNSPLH
13 | TRBJ1-1 | TRBV6-2/TRBV6-3 | ASSYSGRGNTEAF
17 | TRBJ1-5 | TRBV20-1 | SASLYPSARDRRNQPQH
15 | TRBJ2-3 | TRBV6-1 | ASSDQPPGHITDTQY
11 | TRBJ2-1 | TRBV15 | ATSTSGTTGWI
12 | TRBJ2-7 | TRBV4-3 | ASSQQTGAYEQY
12 | TRBJ2-7 | TRBV6-1 | ASGKAGGQDEQY
13 | TRBJ2-1 | TRBV19 | ASKDSGTSYNEQF
14 | TRBJ1-2 | TRBV12-3/TRBV12-4 | ASSRSNRDRRYGYT
11 | TRBJ1-5 | TRBV18 | ASSPVSSQPQH
11 | TRBJ1-5 | TRBV30 | AWSVQGGQPQH
7 | TRBJ2-3 | TRBV29-1 | SATRGEA
14 | TRBJ2-1 | TRBV3-1 | ASSQTLAGAYNEQF
14 | TRBJ2-3 | TRBV9 | ASSVRDRILTDTQY
12 | TRBJ1-6 | TRBV7-3 | ASSAQGVNSPLH
11 | TRBJ2-7 | TRBV6-2/TRBV6-3 | ASTPSGPGGQY
11 | TRBJ2-5 | TRBV2 | ASNMQAPETQY
11 | TRBJ2-2 | TRBV29-1 | STGQGDTGELF
11 | TRBJ2-5 | TRBV29-1 | SVVWTSQETQY
13 | TRBJ2-1 | TRBV27 | ASWRQGAYGGEQF
13 | TRBJ1-2 | TRBV12-3/TRBV12-4 | ASSRTESPGYGYT
12 | TRBJ2-3 | TRBV9 | ASSVLGITDTQY